One sample yielded the 18 T cell receptor beta chains listed below, sequenced in a study of blood T cell repertoires in COVID-19. Some clones are missing from TCRdb's copy, which holds only in-frame ones; the method was immunoSEQ multiplex PCR. The table has under 200,000 clones, around 86% seen once. The sequenced material came from peripheral blood. The source of these receptors is a man aged 60 to 75 with COVID-19, enrolled during active disease.

The gene calls are TRBV18 and TRBJ2-7; 8 nucleotides agree with TRBD1. The CDR3 loop spans 16 amino acids. V trimming: 5 bases; J trimming: 4 bases; junction bases outside the gene matches: 13. CDR1 and CDR2 (germline): KGHSH, LQKENI. Written as DNA, the CDR3 is TGTGCCAGCTCAGCGACAGGGGCCTCGGTGCGGTACGAGCAGTACTTC. It specifies CASSATGASVRYEQYF.

The CDR3 nucleotides are TGTGCCAGCAGTTCGGGACTAGCGGGATTCACAGATACGCAGTATTTT. The encoded protein is CASSSGLAGFTDTQYF. V is TRBV6-2 or TRBV6-3 and J is TRBJ2-3; 13 bases line up with TRBD2. The germline CDR1 and CDR2 sequences are MNHEY and SVGEGT. This CDR3 is built from 16 residues. The V and J ends lost 4 bases and 2 bases, in that order; junction bases with no gene match: 3.

The rearrangement uses TRBV18 and TRBJ2-2; 10 bases align to TRBD1. The V gene end was trimmed by 1 base and the J gene end by 7 bases; junction bases not matched to a gene: 3. The CDR3 has 15 residues. CDR1 is KGHSH, CDR2 LQKENI, per germline. CDR3 DNA sequence: TGTGCCAGCTCACCACGACAGGGGGCGGACGGGGAGCTGTTTTTT. This gives the protein CASSPRQGADGELFF.

The chain has TRBV27 and TRBJ1-1; D is unresolved. The CDR3 is 12 residues long. Germline values: CDR1 MNHEY, CDR2 SMNVEV (reference sequence). V was pared by 2 bases and J by 6 bases, with 7 bases between. The chain's CDR3 is CASSLRGSEAFF. CDR3 sequence (DNA): TGTGCCAGCAGTTTACGAGGGTCTGAAGCTTTCTTT.

This rearrangement joins TRBV5-1 to TRBJ2-5, with 8 nucleotides matching TRBD2. CDR1 SGHRS and CDR2 YFSETQ come from the germline V gene. The CDR3 consists of 13 residues. The ends lost 1 base at V and 5 bases at J; junction bases unmatched: 1. CDR3 sequence (DNA): TGCGCCAGCAGCTTGAGACTAGCGGAGACCCAGTACTTC. Translation: CASSLRLAETQYF.

The V gene is TRBV27, the J gene TRBJ2-3, with TRBD2 matching 12 bases. CDR1 is MNHEY and CDR2 is SMNVEV in the germline V gene (reference sequence). This CDR3 is 17 amino acids long. With V trimmed by 5 bases and J by 1 base, 7 bases remained unmatched. The CDR3 nucleotides read TGTGCCAGCAGTGTAAACCCTAGCGGGAGGGGCACAGATACGCAGTATTTT. The encoded protein is CASSVNPSGRGTDTQYF.

V is TRBV10-2 and J is TRBJ2-2; TRBD1 matches 8 bases. The junction had 1 base not matched to a gene; V was cut back by 6 bases and J by 4 bases. Looked up from germline, CDR1 is WSHSY and CDR2 is SAAADI. This CDR3 has 13 residues. CDR3 DNA: TGCGCCAGCAGAACAGGGGGCACCGGGGAGCTGTTTTTT. Encoded protein: CASRTGGTGELFF.

The chain recombines TRBV7-9 with TRBJ1-1, with D possibly matching TRBD1 (6 bases). The CDR3 consists of 17 residues. V dropped 6 bases and J dropped 0 bases, with 20 bases sitting between them. Germline lookup yields CDR1 SEHNR and CDR2 FQNEAQ (reference sequence). CDR3 DNA sequence: TGTGCCAGCAGTTTTATCAGCGGGGGGCTTATGAACACTGAAGCTTTCTTT. Its translation: CASSFISGGLMNTEAFF.

The chain joins TRBV9 to TRBJ2-1, with a tentative D call TRBD2 (6 bases). CDR1 is SGDLS, CDR2 YYNGEE, per germline. Trimming took 0 bases from V and 0 from J, leaving 7 bases between them. The CDR3 has 15 residues. CDR3 nucleotides: TGTGCCAGCAGCGTAGGGAGGGGCTCCTACAATGAGCAGTTCTTC. Translation: CASSVGRGSYNEQFF.

The V gene is TRBV5-4, the J gene TRBJ2-7, with D possibly being TRBD2 (7 bases). This CDR3 is built from 16 residues. V gave up 0 bases and J gave up 3 bases, with 16 bases separating them. Germline values: CDR1 SGHNT, CDR2 YYREEE (reference sequence). The CDR3 region is CASSLAGAGDIYEQYF. DNA of the CDR3: TGTGCCAGCAGCTTGGCCGGGGCGGGGGACATCTACGAGCAGTACTTC.

The chain uses TRBV3-1 (or the pseudogene TRBV3-2) and TRBJ1-1; maybe TRBD1 (5 bases). CDR1 is LGHDT, CDR2 YNNKEL, per germline (reference sequence). The ends were cut back, 4 bases at V and 4 bases at J, with 13 bases in the middle. CDR3 size: 14 residues. CDR3 protein: CASSPRTIGTEAFF. In nucleotides, the CDR3 is TGTGCCAGCAGCCCCCGGACAATCGGCACTGAAGCTTTCTTT.

The chain has TRBV5-4 and TRBJ2-5; D unclear. Germline CDR1 SGHNT, CDR2 YYREEE (reference sequence). This CDR3 is 13 amino acids long. With 1 base removed from V and 1 base from J, the gap between germline ends came to 5 bases. The CDR3 region is CASSLPVQETQYF. The CDR3 region has the DNA TGTGCCAGCAGCTTGCCAGTCCAAGAGACCCAGTACTTC.

V and J are TRBV12-3 or TRBV12-4 and TRBJ1-6; no reliable D call. V lost 3 bases and J 13 bases, leaving 10 bases between the germline ends. The CDR3 runs to 12 residues. The CDR3 nucleotides read TGTGCCAGCAGTTTGGCCAGTCAGCCCCTCCACTTT. It yields the protein CASSLASQPLHF.

Worth noting for this clone: Compared with germline, one end of the junction differs, possibly owing to a read error. V is TRBV7-2 and J is TRBJ1-3; tentatively, D is TRBD1 (5 bases). The CDR3 has 16 residues. The germline V gene has CDR1 SGHTA and CDR2 FQGNSA. CDR3 DNA: TGTGCTAGCAGCTCCCTAAAGGGGCTCTCTGGAAACACCATATATTTT. It translates to CASSSLKGLSGNTIYF.

The genes are TRBV7-8 and TRBJ1-3; no definite D call. V gave up 1 base and J gave up 1 base, with 5 bases separating them. Germline V gene sequence: CDR1 SGHVS, CDR2 FQNEAQ. This CDR3 has 14 amino acids. CDR3 nucleotides: TGTGCCAGCAGCTTAGGTGTATCTGGAAACACCATATATTTT. It codes for CASSLGVSGNTIYF.

This chain uses TRBV11-3 with TRBJ2-7; D unclear. CDR1 and CDR2 from the germline V gene are SGHNT and YENEEA. CDR3 length: 16 amino acids. The V gene lost 3 bases and the J gene lost 3 bases, with 18 bases spanning the gap. CDR3 sequence reads: CASSFPDGHRDYEQYF. The CDR3 region has the DNA TGTGCCAGCAGCTTCCCCGACGGCCACAGAGACTACGAGCAGTACTTC.

The gene calls are TRBV29-1 and TRBJ1-2; 7 positions match TRBD1. This CDR3 region has 13 residues. V was pared by 2 bases and J by 7 bases, with 7 bases of the junction left unmatched. Germline V gene data show CDR1 as SQVTM and CDR2 as ANQGSEA. The CDR3 DNA reads TGCAGCGTTGAACAACAGGGGACGGCTGGCTACACCTTC. It specifies CSVEQQGTAGYTF.

The V and J genes are TRBV18 and TRBJ2-1; 9 bases align to TRBD1. The germline V gene encodes CDR1 KGHSH and CDR2 LQKENI. This CDR3 has 17 amino acids. Trimming took 0 bases from V and 0 from J; bases not matched to a gene: 3. CDR3 amino acids: CASSPPGQGISYNEQFF. The CDR3 bases are TGTGCCAGCTCACCACCGGGACAGGGAATCTCCTACAATGAGCAGTTCTTC. The whole variable domain, remainder taken from reference TRBV18 and TRBJ2-1, is NAGVMQNPRHLVRRRGQEARLRCSPMKGHSHVYWYRQLPEEGLKFMVYLQKENIIDESGMPKERFSAEFPKEGPSILRIQQVVRGDSAAYFCASSPPGQGISYNEQFFGPGTRLTVL.